This TCR beta chain was captured by sequencing in a study of T-cell memory formation after mild COVID-19. TCRdb used MiXCR to reprocess the 5' RACE reads, holding one entry per CDR3 protein. The table includes fewer than 500,000 distinct CDR3 sequences, nearly 25% detected once. Germline V gene data show CDR1 as LGHNA and CDR2 as YSLEER. Trimming took 1 base from V and 3 from J; bases not matched to a gene: 16. The CDR3 is 19 residues long. This TCR derives from an adult woman who had mild COVID-19 (a few samples of this study predate the infection). Cell type and time point are not known. Sequenced input: PBMCs or a T cell subset sorted from them (not recorded which). The chain links TRBV4-3 to TRBJ2-7, with 9 bases identical to TRBD2. The chain's CDR3 is CASSQGLRRVAGADYEQYF. DNA of the CDR3: TGCGCCAGCAGCCAAGGTTTAAGAAGGGTAGCGGGAGCAGACTACGAGCAGTACTTC.